The 5 T cell receptor beta chains below come from one sample, sequenced in a study of T cells in Graves' hyperthyroidism and ophthalmopathy. Researchers amplified the TCR beta CDR3 regions from RNA transcripts. With the HTBI primer set, the TCR CDR3 went through a first round of RT-PCR. TCRdb itself ran the multiplex PCR reads through MiXCR, one entry per CDR3 protein. The sample shows fewer than 750,000 distinct CDR3 sequences, approximately 14% of them seen only once. The sequenced material came from blood. The receptors derive from a woman between 45 and 60 years old with Graves' ophthalmopathy.

This clonotype has at least ten counts. The rearrangement links TRBV7-3 to TRBJ2-1; D gene uncertain. V was cut by 4 bases and J by 5 bases, with 9 bases left in between. Germline V gene data show CDR1 as SGHTA and CDR2 as FQGTGA. The CDR3 runs 13 residues. The DNA for the CDR3 is TGTGCCAGCAGCTACGGGTTCCACAATGAGCAGTTCTTC. Amino acid sequence: CASSYGFHNEQFF.

Only a few counts were recorded for this clonotype. The chain has TRBV27 and TRBJ2-3, with a possible D match to TRBD2 (6 bases). This CDR3 region has 14 residues. Germline V gives CDR1 MNHEY, CDR2 SMNVEV (reference sequence). The V end was cut by 7 bases, the J end by 5 bases, with 16 bases between. The CDR3: CASKRRVGGDTQYF. The CDR3 bases are TGTGCCAGCAAAAGGAGGGTTGGAGGAGATACGCAGTATTTT.

This clonotype has ten or more counts. The rearrangement uses TRBV4-1 and TRBJ2-7; 7 bases match TRBD2. This CDR3 has 15 residues. Germline lookup yields CDR1 MGHRA and CDR2 YSYEKL. J lost 0 bases, V lost 2 bases, and 4 bases had no gene match. CDR3 sequence: CASSQLAANSYEQYF. In DNA, the CDR3 is TGCGCCAGCAGCCAACTAGCGGCCAACTCCTACGAGCAGTACTTC.

This clonotype was counted ten times or more. The V gene is TRBV6-1, the J gene TRBJ1-5; 8 bases line up with TRBD1. Germline V CDR1 and CDR2: MNHNS, SASEGT. The CDR3 has 16 amino acids. The trim removed 0 bases at V and 6 bases at J, leaving 7 bases unmatched. The chain's CDR3 is CASSEALGQGGQPQHF. In DNA form, the CDR3 reads TGTGCCAGCAGTGAAGCGCTAGGACAGGGCGGTCAGCCCCAGCATTTT.

V is TRBV4-3 and J is TRBJ2-7; a possible D gene is TRBD2 (6 bases). The CDR3 spans 14 residues. V lost 1 base to trimming and J lost 4 bases, with 11 bases between them. CDR1 is LGHNA, CDR2 YSLEER, per germline. CDR3 sequence: CASSQGAGRYEQYF. The CDR3 DNA sequence: TGCGCCAGCAGCCAAGGGGCGGGGCGGTACGAGCAGTACTTC.